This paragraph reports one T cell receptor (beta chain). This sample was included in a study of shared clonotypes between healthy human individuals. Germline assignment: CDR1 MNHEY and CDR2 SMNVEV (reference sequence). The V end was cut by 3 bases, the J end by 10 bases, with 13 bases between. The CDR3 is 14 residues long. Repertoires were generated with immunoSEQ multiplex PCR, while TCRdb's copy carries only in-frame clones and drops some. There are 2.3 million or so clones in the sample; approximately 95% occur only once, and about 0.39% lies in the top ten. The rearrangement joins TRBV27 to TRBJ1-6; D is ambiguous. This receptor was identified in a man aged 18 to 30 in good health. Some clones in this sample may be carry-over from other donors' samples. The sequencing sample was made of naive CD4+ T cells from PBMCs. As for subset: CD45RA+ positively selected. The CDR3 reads CASSLIVLQSPLHF. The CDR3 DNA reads TGTGCCAGCAGTTTGATCGTACTGCAATCACCCCTCCACTTT.